A selection of T cell receptor beta chains follows, all from one sample in a study of T cell responses to AZD1222 COVID-19 vaccine. Generated by immunoSEQ multiplex PCR, the TCRdb table keeps only in-frame clones and is missing some. In the table there are roughly 140,000 clones, about 92% of which are singletons. The material was peripheral blood, obtained on day 0 of AZD1222 vaccination. The receptors originated from an adult in good health. Each CDR3 is given with its conserved first and last residue. D genes are given only for firm matches. A row's size may be missing; if present it is once, few, many or a size class.

TRBV11-2	TRBJ2-1	TRBD2	-	CASNPGTSGSSYNEQFF	TGTGCCAGCAACCCCGGGACTAGCGGGAGCTCCTACAATGAGCAGTTCTTC
TRBV4-1	TRBJ1-4	TRBD1	-	CASSHPGQENEKLFF	TGCGCCAGCAGCCATCCGGGACAGGAGAATGAAAAACTGTTTTTT
TRBV2	TRBJ1-3	TRBD1	-	CASRTGQGVGNTIYF	TGTGCCAGCAGGACCGGACAGGGGGTTGGAAACACCATATATTTT
TRBV7-8	TRBJ2-1	-	-	CASSVSPKQFF	TGTGCCAGCAGCGTCAGTCCCAAGCAGTTCTTC
TRBV2	TRBJ1-1	-	once	CASSHKGTEAFF	TGTGCCAGCAGTCATAAGGGGACTGAAGCTTTCTTT
TRBV19	TRBJ2-1	TRBD2	-	CASPVLAGGPPLDNEQFF	TGTGCCAGTCCCGTCCTAGCGGGAGGGCCCCCCCTGGACAATGAGCAGTTCTTC
TRBV5-6	TRBJ1-2	-	-	CASSYRGSYTF	TGTGCCAGCAGTTATAGGGGCAGCTACACCTTC
TRBV25-1	TRBJ2-7	TRBD2	-	CASRPGTSYEQYF	TGTGCCAGCAGACCCGGGACTAGCTACGAGCAGTACTTC
TRBV7-9	TRBJ2-1	TRBD2	-	CASRGTSGSEQFF	TGTGCCAGCAGAGGGACTAGCGGGAGTGAGCAGTTCTTC
TRBV6-5	TRBJ1-2	-	-	CASSYRGVFNYGYTF	TGTGCCAGCAGTTACCGCGGCGTCTTTAACTATGGCTACACCTTC
TRBV5-1	TRBJ2-2	TRBD2	-	CASSPSGRPSGTGELFF	TGCGCCAGCAGTCCTAGCGGGAGGCCCTCGGGCACCGGGGAGCTGTTTTTT
TRBV10-2	TRBJ1-1	-	-	CASSLTVATEAFF	TGCGCCAGCAGCCTGACAGTGGCAACTGAAGCTTTCTTT
TRBV6-1	TRBJ1-2	TRBD1	few	CASSERTGLYGYTF	TGTGCCAGCAGTGAAAGGACAGGACTATATGGCTACACCTTC
TRBV7-6	TRBJ2-1	-	-	CASSSGRGRGSYNEQFF	TGTGCCAGCAGCTCCGGCCGTGGCAGGGGCTCCTACAATGAGCAGTTCTTC
TRBV24-1	TRBJ2-4	-	-	CATSDFRNIQYF	TGTGCCACCAGTGATTTTAGAAACATTCAGTACTTC
TRBV6-1	TRBJ1-1	-	-	CASSELLKTEAFF	TGTGCCAGCAGTGAACTCCTAAAGACTGAAGCTTTCTTT
TRBV19	TRBJ1-1	-	-	CASSIIGLNTEAFF	TGTGCCAGTAGTATTATAGGATTGAACACTGAAGCTTTCTTT
TRBV7-8	TRBJ2-1	-	-	CASSTGFNEQFF	TGTGCCAGCAGCACAGGGTTCAATGAGCAGTTCTTC
TRBV11-2	TRBJ2-7	-	-	CASSLDQGGYEQYF	TGTGCCAGCAGCTTAGATCAGGGGGGCTACGAGCAGTACTTC
TRBV6-6	TRBJ1-2	TRBD1	once	CASRTRDRDGYTF	TGTGCCAGCAGAACCAGGGACAGGGATGGCTACACCTTC
TRBV28	TRBJ1-5	TRBD1	-	CASRPDRGSNQPQHF	TGTGCCAGCCGACCCGACAGGGGAAGCAATCAGCCCCAGCATTTT
TRBV18	TRBJ1-1	-	-	CASSLSTVGVANTEAFF	TGTGCCAGCTCACTTTCTACAGTTGGGGTTGCGAACACTGAAGCTTTCTTT
TRBV7-3	TRBJ1-2	-	-	CASSPDGGQANYGYTF	TGTGCCAGCAGCCCTGACGGGGGACAAGCTAACTATGGCTACACCTTC
TRBV7-9	TRBJ1-2	TRBD1	-	CASSSRQGAGYVYGYTF	TGTGCCAGCAGCTCCCGACAGGGGGCCGGGTATGTCTATGGCTACACCTTC
TRBV27	TRBJ2-2	-	-	CASSSRLLRGSNTGELFF	TGTGCCAGCAGTTCACGACTCCTTCGGGGGTCGAACACCGGGGAGCTGTTTTTT
TRBV5-4	TRBJ2-3	TRBD2	-	CASSLGLAGVLADTQYF	TGTGCCAGCAGCTTGGGACTAGCGGGAGTACTTGCAGATACGCAGTATTTT
TRBV2	TRBJ1-5	-	-	CASSEIGDGRNQPQHF	TGTGCCAGCAGTGAAATTGGGGACGGAAGAAATCAGCCCCAGCATTTT
TRBV2	TRBJ1-1	-	-	CASSSTGGAGTEAFF	TGTGCCAGCAGTTCAACGGGGGGCGCGGGCACTGAAGCTTTCTTT
TRBV7-9	TRBJ2-7	-	-	CASSHSLLPF	TGTGCCAGCAGCCACTCTCTACTCCCCTTC
TRBV9	TRBJ2-2	-	-	CASSAHLVGTGELFF	TGTGCCAGCAGCGCTCACCTTGTAGGCACCGGGGAGCTGTTTTTT
TRBV4-2	TRBJ2-1	-	-	CASSQVNLASYNEQFF	TGTGCCAGCAGCCAAGTCAACCTGGCCTCCTACAATGAGCAGTTCTTC
TRBV2	TRBJ1-2	TRBD1	-	CASSKAEGQGNGGYTF	TGTGCCAGCAGTAAGGCCGAGGGACAGGGTAACGGCGGCTACACCTTC
TRBV5-4	TRBJ2-1	-	-	CASSSDRDEQFF	TGTGCCAGCAGCTCGGACCGGGATGAGCAGTTCTTC
TRBV6-1	TRBJ2-3	TRBD2	-	CASSEDFGGGTDTQYF	TGTGCCAGCAGTGAAGATTTCGGGGGGGGAACAGATACGCAGTATTTT
TRBV18	TRBJ1-5	TRBD1	-	CASSPTGQYSNQPQHF	TGTGCCAGCTCACCCACGGGACAGTATAGCAATCAGCCCCAGCATTTT
TRBV14	TRBJ1-3	-	-	CASSFLGASGNTIYF	TGTGCCAGCAGCTTCCTAGGGGCCTCTGGAAACACCATATATTTT
TRBV5-1	TRBJ2-5	TRBD1	-	CASSRDRGETQYF	TGCGCCAGCAGCCGAGACAGGGGCGAGACCCAGTACTTC
TRBV10-3	TRBJ1-2	-	-	CAISGARQGGYGYTF	TGTGCCATCAGTGGGGCACGCCAAGGTGGCTATGGCTACACCTTC
TRBV10-3	TRBJ1-1	TRBD1	-	CASTDRGNTEAFF	TGTGCCAGCACCGACAGGGGGAACACTGAAGCTTTCTTT
TRBV7-9	TRBJ2-7	TRBD1	-	CASSLVEGAYEQYF	TGTGCCAGCAGCTTAGTTGAGGGGGCATACGAGCAGTACTTC
TRBV7-3	TRBJ1-1	-	-	CASSLDRDNTEAFF	TGTGCCAGCAGCTTAGATCGGGATAACACTGAAGCTTTCTTT
TRBV18	TRBJ1-5	TRBD1	-	CASSSLGQGALSNQPQHF	TGTGCCAGCTCATCCCTTGGACAGGGGGCTCTGAGCAATCAGCCCCAGCATTTT
TRBV7-2	TRBJ2-1	TRBD2	-	CASSSGLAVYSYNEQFF	TGTGCCAGCAGCTCGGGACTAGCGGTTTACTCCTACAATGAGCAGTTCTTC
TRBV10-3	TRBJ2-7	TRBD2	-	CAISESLGLAGEGSEQYF	TGTGCCATCAGTGAGTCCCTAGGACTAGCGGGAGAGGGATCCGAGCAGTACTTC
TRBV24-1	TRBJ2-2	TRBD1	-	CATSDSATGTGIAGELFF	TGTGCCACCAGTGATTCCGCGACTGGGACAGGTATCGCCGGGGAGCTGTTTTTT
TRBV19	TRBJ1-1	-	-	CASAKSRESFEAFF	TGTGCCAGCGCTAAGTCCAGGGAGAGTTTCGAGGCTTTCTTT
TRBV19	TRBJ1-2	-	-	CASRKDRWYYGYTF	TGTGCCAGTAGGAAAGACAGGTGGTACTATGGCTACACCTTC
TRBV5-1	TRBJ2-7	-	-	CASSLEVRAEQYF	TGCGCCAGCAGCTTGGAGGTAAGGGCCGAGCAGTACTTC
TRBV19	TRBJ1-1	-	-	CASSPFARADTEAFF	TGTGCCAGTAGTCCGTTTGCGAGGGCTGACACTGAAGCTTTCTTT
TRBV15	TRBJ1-4	-	-	CATSASQGAEKLFF	TGTGCCACCAGCGCCTCACAGGGAGCAGAAAAACTGTTTTTT
TRBV16	TRBJ2-1	TRBD2	-	CASSHHNSGGAGNEQFF	TGTGCCAGCAGCCATCACAATAGCGGGGGGGCCGGGAATGAGCAGTTCTTC
TRBV9	TRBJ2-1	TRBD2	-	CASSSPGGEQFF	TGTGCCAGCAGCTCACCGGGGGGTGAGCAGTTCTTC